One and the same sample provided the 6 T cell receptor beta chains below, sequenced in a study of Tregs in tolerant kidney transplant recipients. The table came from immunoSEQ multiplex PCR; TCRdb's copy has only in-frame clones and leaves some out. This sample carries tens of thousands of clones, with approximately 1.7% going to the ten biggest clones. Mixed chimerism was transient after nonmyeloablative marrow transplants from related graft donors. Sample: CD4+ T cells from blood (PBMCs), taken 24 months after the transplant. These receptors were taken from a human patient who received a combined kidney and bone marrow transplant. The graft donor may have given rise to some T cells.

Concerning this clone: Mismatch with germline at one junction end may stem from a read error. From the germline J gene comes the end of the CDR3, since the read stops 3 residues before it. This rearrangement joins TRBV4-2 to TRBJ1-4; 9 bases are a match to TRBD1. Germline CDR1 and CDR2: LGHNA and YNFKEQ. The CDR3 extends over 17 amino acids. CDR3 DNA, as far as it was read: TGCGCCAGCAGCCAAGGTGGGGGGGGACAGGGAAATGAAAAA. The encoded protein is CASSQGGGGQGNEK. The full CDR3 is CASSQGGGGQGNEKLFF.

CDR3: CASSMTSGHNEQFF. CDR3 DNA, as far as it was read: TGTGCCAGTAGTATGACTAGCGGGCACAATGAG. The chain joins TRBV19 to TRBJ2-1, with 10 nucleotides matching TRBD2. Coverage ceases 3 residues before the CDR3 finishes, and the germline J gene fills in the end. V lost 3 bases, J lost 5 bases, and 1 base stayed unmatched. Germline assignment: CDR1 LNHDA and CDR2 SQIVND (reference sequence). CDR3 length equals 14 residues.

A note on this clone: The read terminates 3 residues before the CDR3 end, so the remaining end is supplied by the germline J gene. The chain is built from TRBV11-2 and TRBJ2-3; D call uncertain. CDR1 and CDR2 (germline): SGHAT, FQNNGV. This CDR3 region has 15 residues. V was shortened by 5 bases and J by 0 bases, with 12 bases between the two germline ends. The covered CDR3 bases are TGTGCCAGCAGCCCTATTGCGTCAAGCACAGATACG. As protein: CASSPIASSTDT. The full-length CDR3 reads as CASSPIASSTDTQYF.

To note about this clone: Read data end 3 residues before the CDR3 end; the end is taken from the germline J gene. The chain joins TRBV20-1 to TRBJ1-4, with 7 nucleotides matching TRBD1. Germline CDR1 reads DFQATT; CDR2 reads SNEGSKA (reference sequence). This CDR3 spans 13 amino acids. The covered CDR3 bases are TGCAGTGCTGCGGACAGGAGAAACTCAGTA. The encoded protein is CSAADRRNSV. The entire CDR3 reads CSAADRRNSVLFF.

This CDR3 is CASSLGGVGGSDTQYF. CDR3 bases read: TGTGCCAGCAGCTTGGGCGGGGTGGGAGGATCAGATACG. The rearrangement joins TRBV5-4 to TRBJ2-3; weak D call: TRBD2 (6 bases). The read terminates 3 residues before the CDR3 end, so the remaining end is supplied by the germline J gene. The CDR3 loop spans 16 amino acids. V gave up 0 bases and J gave up 4 bases, with 15 bases separating them. The germline CDR1 and CDR2 sequences are SGHNT and YYREEE (reference sequence). Supplemented by reference TRBV5-4 and TRBJ2-3, the full variable domain reads ETGVTQSPTHLIKTRGQQVTLRCSSQSGHNTVSWYQQALGQGPQFIFQYYREEENGRGNFPPRFSGLQFPNYSSELNVNALELDDSALYLCASSLGGVGGSDTQYFGPGTRLTVL.

As to this clone: The sequence runs out 3 residues before the end of the CDR3; the remainder is reconstructed from the germline J gene. This rearrangement joins TRBV10-1 to TRBJ2-1, with TRBD2 matching over 10 bases. This CDR3 has 14 residues. Germline V gene sequence: CDR1 WNHNN, CDR2 SYGVQD (reference sequence). V shed 5 bases and J 9 bases; nucleotides not matched to a gene: 7. CDR3 sequence: CASSRASGSGEQFF. The covered CDR3 bases are TGCGCCAGCAGTCGGGCTAGCGGGAGCGGTGAG.